This T cell receptor beta chain was recovered during a study of CD8 T cells in ankylosing spondylitis. MiXCR, applied by TCRdb to the 5' RACE reads, yields one record per CDR3 protein. The sample gives about 240,000 distinct CDR3 sequences, about 10% of which show up once; approximately 6.6% is in the top ten. This clonotype was obtained from a male donor with ankylosing spondylitis or in good health (not recorded which). Input material: blood, either unsorted or a sorted T cell fraction (not recorded which).

CDR3 loop: CASSFYRTLKSGANVLTF. The CDR3 DNA sequence: TGTGCCAGCAGTTTCTACAGGACACTTAAATCTGGGGCCAACGTCCTGACTTTC. V usage is TRBV12-3 or TRBV12-4 and J usage is TRBJ2-6; D possibly corresponds to TRBD1 (5 bases). Trimming cost V 3 bases and J 1 base, with 16 bases left between them. The CDR3 has 18 residues.